The rows below give T cell receptor beta chains drawn from one sample of a study of early T cells in non-severe SARS-CoV-2 infection. TCRdb itself ran the 5' RACE reads through MiXCR, one entry per CDR3 protein. The sample has about 39,000 distinct CDR3 sequences; 4.5% to 7% are singletons. Here the sequenced sample was whole blood, taken at baseline. The receptor set was obtained from an adult who was a healthcare worker with PCR-confirmed SARS-CoV-2 infection or an uninfected control (not recorded which). CDR3s include the opening cysteine and the closing phenylalanine or tryptophan. A D gene is named only where the DNA matches it firmly. Clone size is given for some rows only: seen once, a few or many times, or a class if the clone is expanded.

>.|TRBJ2-4|TRBV28|.
TGTGCCAGCAGTTTATCAGGGTCCCAAAACATTCAGTACTTC
CASSLSGSQNIQYF
>.|TRBJ1-4|TRBV4-2|.
TGTGCCAGCAGCCCAGCAGGTCACGGAAATGAAAAACTGTTTTTT
CASSPAGHGNEKLFF
>many|TRBJ1-5|TRBV7-9|.
TGTGCCAGCAGCTTAGGGGGTATCGGTCAGCCCCAGCATTTT
CASSLGGIGQPQHF
>many|TRBJ2-1|TRBV20-1|TRBD2
TGCAGTGCTAGACGACTAGCGGGAACGCAGTTCTTC
CSARRLAGTQFF
>many|TRBJ1-5|TRBV7-2|.
TGTGCCAGCAGCCGAGAAGGGTACGCCTATAATCAGCCCCAGCATTTT
CASSREGYAYNQPQHF
>many|TRBJ1-2|TRBV10-3|.
TGTGCCATCCGGCTCGGGGATGGGTACACCTTC
CAIRLGDGYTF
>many|TRBJ2-1|TRBV6-2/TRBV6-3|.
TGTGCCAGCAGTTATTCCAGCAATGAGCAGTTCTTC
CASSYSSNEQFF
>many|TRBJ1-5|TRBV18|TRBD1
TGTGCCAGCTCCCCCGACAGGGGAGGTAATCAGCCCCAGCATTTT
CASSPDRGGNQPQHF
>many|TRBJ1-1|TRBV5-4|TRBD1
TGTGCCAGCAGCTTGGCCGGGACAGCGAACACTGAAGCTTTCTTT
CASSLAGTANTEAFF
>many|TRBJ2-2|TRBV15|.
TGTGCCACCAGCAGCAGGGGTACCGGGGAGCTGTTTTTT
CATSSRGTGELFF
>.|TRBJ2-1|TRBV7-9|.
TGTGCCAGCAGCCGAGCAGGCCGACCTTTAAATGAGCAGTTCTTC
CASSRAGRPLNEQFF
>many|TRBJ1-1|TRBV14|TRBD1
TGTGCCAGCAGCCAAGTGGGACAGGGTGTGAACACTGAAGCTTTCTTT
CASSQVGQGVNTEAFF
>many|TRBJ1-6|TRBV19|.
TGTGCCAGTAGCGGGTTCCTTAATTCACCCCTCCACTTT
CASSGFLNSPLHF
>many|TRBJ2-1|TRBV4-1|.
TGCGCCAGCAGCCAAGATCTGGGAATGAGCTCCTACAATGAGCAGTTCTTC
CASSQDLGMSSYNEQFF
>many|TRBJ2-7|TRBV12-3/TRBV12-4|TRBD1
TGTGCCAGCAGTTCCTATGGACAGGAAGAGTACTTC
CASSSYGQEEYF
>many|TRBJ1-1|TRBV20-1|TRBD1
TGCAGTGCTGAGTCCCGGACAGGCACCTTGAACACTGAAGCTTTCTTT
CSAESRTGTLNTEAFF
>.|TRBJ1-1|TRBV29-1|.
TGCAGCGTTGCAGGGGCTTATACTGAAGCTTTCTTT
CSVAGAYTEAFF
>many|TRBJ1-2|TRBV2|.
TGTGCCGGCACCCCCCTCCATGGCTACACCTTC
CAGTPLHGYTF
>many|TRBJ2-2|TRBV19|TRBD2
TGTGCCAGTAGTATCTACCCTAGCGGGGTTCTAAGAACCGGGGAGCTGTTTTTT
CASSIYPSGVLRTGELFF
>.|TRBJ2-1|TRBV7-8|TRBD2
TGTGCCAGCAACCCAATAAGCGGGGCCATCAATGAGCAGTTCTTC
CASNPISGAINEQFF
>few|TRBJ2-5|TRBV9|.
TGTGCCAGCGCCGCGACTAGTCGGATCCGGGAGACCCAGTACTTC
CASAATSRIRETQYF
>many|TRBJ2-4|TRBV20-1|TRBD2
TGCAGTGCTCATCTAGCGGGCATTGATATTCAGTACTTC
CSAHLAGIDIQYF
>many|TRBJ1-2|TRBV4-3|.
TGCGCCAGCAGCCAAGTGACGGCTAACTATGGCTACACCTTC
CASSQVTANYGYTF
>many|TRBJ2-1|TRBV2|.
TGTGCCAGCAGTACCGCCTCCTACAATGAGCAGTTCTTC
CASSTASYNEQFF
>many|TRBJ2-1|TRBV9|.
TGTGCCAGCAGCGTAGATGGGGCGGGGAGCAATGAGCAGTTCTTC
CASSVDGAGSNEQFF
>many|TRBJ2-1|TRBV7-2|TRBD2
TGTGCCAGCAGCTATTCCCTGGGACTAGCGGGAGCCAATGAGCAGTTCTTC
CASSYSLGLAGANEQFF
>many|TRBJ2-2|TRBV11-2|.
TGTGCCAGCAGCTTAGTTATGGGGACGGAGAACACCGGGGAGCTGTTTTTT
CASSLVMGTENTGELFF
>.|TRBJ1-4|TRBV5-4|.
TGTGCCAGCAGCTCCCAACAGGGCTCGACTAATGAAAAACTGTTTTTT
CASSSQQGSTNEKLFF